These 2 T cell receptor beta chains came from one sample sequenced in a study of T-cell memory formation after mild COVID-19. One entry per CDR3 protein results from TCRdb running MiXCR on the 5' RACE reads. The sample has 250,000 to 350,000 distinct CDR3 sequences, around 15% seen once. Material for sequencing was PBMCs or a T cell subset sorted from them (not recorded which). These receptors all stem from a young man who had mild COVID-19 (a few samples of this study predate the infection). Cell type and time point are not known.

This clonotype was observed a few times. V gene TRBV6-6 combines with J gene TRBJ2-1, with D tentatively TRBD2 (6 bases). Trimming took 6 bases from V and 6 from J, leaving 12 bases between them. CDR3 length equals 13 residues. Per the germline V gene, CDR1 is MNHNY and CDR2 is SVGAGI (reference sequence). As DNA, the CDR3 is TGTGCCAGCAGCCCCCGAGCGGGCAATGAGCAGTTCTTC. Translated, it gives CASSPRAGNEQFF.

This clonotype appeared a few times. The V gene is TRBV10-3, the J gene TRBJ2-7; the D gene is possibly TRBD1 (6 bases). The CDR3 is 12 residues long. V was cut by 6 bases and J by 3 bases, with 9 bases left in between. CDR1 is ENHRY and CDR2 is SYGVKD in the germline V gene. CDR3 sequence: CAISQGGYEQYF. The CDR3 DNA reads as TGTGCCATCAGCCAAGGGGGCTACGAGCAGTACTTC.